This TCR beta chain was recovered during a study of T cell responses to AZD1222 COVID-19 vaccine. Study-wide context: Pooling was applied to second doses at about 4 or about 12 weeks. Notes on the study in general: Donors in the cohort were predominantly white British and more often female, and clonal diversity was possibly underestimated.

Comment on this clone: Its antigen remains unknown.

Here immunoSEQ multiplex PCR was the method, and the copy in TCRdb shows in-frame clones only, minus some. Among approximately 190,000 clones listed, around 93% were seen once. The trim removed 4 bases at V and 4 bases at J, leaving 6 bases unmatched. CDR3 length equals 15 residues. Looked up from germline, CDR1 is MGHRA and CDR2 is YSYEKL. The source of this sequence is an adult in good health. The material was peripheral blood, obtained on day 0 of AZD1222 vaccination. The chain couples TRBV4-1 to TRBJ1-4, with 7 bases aligning to TRBD1. The CDR3 protein is CASSPADRSNEKLFF. The CDR3 DNA reads TGCGCCAGCAGCCCCGCGGACAGGAGTAATGAAAAACTGTTTTTT.